This is a list of T cell receptor beta chains from one sample in a study of blood T cell repertoires in COVID-19. Clones were sequenced by immunoSEQ multiplex PCR, and TCRdb holds only the in-frame ones, with some missing. The data contain 170,000 or so clones, 80% to 90% of them singletons. Sequencing was performed on peripheral blood. Receptors were obtained from a man aged 50 to 60 with active or convalescent COVID-19. Both conserved end residues are part of each CDR3. The order of the fields is CDR3 protein, clone size, V gene, J gene. Clone size is shown for a subset of rows, as once, few, many or a class of expanded clone.

CDR3 protein: CASSPGDYGYTF
clone size: -
V gene: TRBV7-2
J gene: TRBJ1-2

CDR3 protein: CASNSVDSNYGYTF
clone size: -
V gene: TRBV19
J gene: TRBJ1-2

CDR3 protein: CASSLGPAGGGDTQYF
clone size: -
V gene: TRBV7-6
J gene: TRBJ2-3

CDR3 protein: CASRKTGMGNTEAFF
clone size: few
V gene: TRBV7-9
J gene: TRBJ1-1

CDR3 protein: CASSTPGDQFEKLFF
clone size: -
V gene: TRBV28
J gene: TRBJ1-4

CDR3 protein: CASSPGGQGAGELFF
clone size: -
V gene: TRBV9
J gene: TRBJ2-2

CDR3 protein: CAVTGWGNTEAFF
clone size: -
V gene: TRBV19
J gene: TRBJ1-1

CDR3 protein: CASSQTTGVTEKLFF
clone size: -
V gene: TRBV14
J gene: TRBJ1-4

CDR3 protein: CASSETSGNGEQYF
clone size: -
V gene: TRBV7-9
J gene: TRBJ2-7

CDR3 protein: CASSQDQLYSGNTIYF
clone size: -
V gene: TRBV4-1
J gene: TRBJ1-3

CDR3 protein: CASSQSVSLTDTQYF
clone size: -
V gene: TRBV3-1/TRBV3-2
J gene: TRBJ2-3

CDR3 protein: CAIKTGNGNTIYF
clone size: -
V gene: TRBV10-3
J gene: TRBJ1-3

CDR3 protein: CASSTTGLAGTYEQYF
clone size: -
V gene: TRBV19
J gene: TRBJ2-7

CDR3 protein: CASGGRALGNTEAFF
clone size: -
V gene: TRBV5-6
J gene: TRBJ1-1

CDR3 protein: CASSPGGPTGELFF
clone size: -
V gene: TRBV3-1/TRBV3-2
J gene: TRBJ2-2

CDR3 protein: CASSSGSYNSPLHF
clone size: -
V gene: TRBV19
J gene: TRBJ1-6

CDR3 protein: CASSLYSTSTDTQYF
clone size: -
V gene: TRBV5-4
J gene: TRBJ2-3

CDR3 protein: CASSLGQGWGNTEAFF
clone size: few
V gene: TRBV18
J gene: TRBJ1-1

CDR3 protein: CASSERDRGYEQYF
clone size: -
V gene: TRBV6-1
J gene: TRBJ2-7

CDR3 protein: CASSLGMTGFGYTF
clone size: -
V gene: TRBV7-2
J gene: TRBJ1-2

CDR3 protein: CASSRGQFQGSLHF
clone size: -
V gene: TRBV7-9
J gene: TRBJ1-6

CDR3 protein: CASSPQGSRNSPLHF
clone size: once
V gene: TRBV19
J gene: TRBJ1-6

CDR3 protein: CASSPDRVEQYF
clone size: few
V gene: TRBV5-1
J gene: TRBJ2-7

CDR3 protein: CASSVASGQGAPGYTF
clone size: -
V gene: TRBV9
J gene: TRBJ1-2

CDR3 protein: CASSESGSEKLFF
clone size: -
V gene: TRBV25-1
J gene: TRBJ1-4

CDR3 protein: CASSQDQASGGTDTQYF
clone size: -
V gene: TRBV4-1
J gene: TRBJ2-3

CDR3 protein: CSGLGGRAYEQYF
clone size: -
V gene: TRBV29-1
J gene: TRBJ2-7

CDR3 protein: CASSSDRNTIYF
clone size: -
V gene: TRBV7-3
J gene: TRBJ1-3

CDR3 protein: CASSQVVYKQYF
clone size: -
V gene: TRBV3-1/TRBV3-2
J gene: TRBJ2-7

CDR3 protein: CASVRSSNHDNEQFF
clone size: -
V gene: TRBV19
J gene: TRBJ2-1

CDR3 protein: CASSGQGSSYNEQFF
clone size: -
V gene: TRBV19
J gene: TRBJ2-1

CDR3 protein: CASSVAHMNTEAFF
clone size: -
V gene: TRBV2
J gene: TRBJ1-1

CDR3 protein: CASSTREGERQSQYF
clone size: -
V gene: TRBV4-1
J gene: TRBJ2-7

CDR3 protein: CSVEAPLGGYTF
clone size: -
V gene: TRBV29-1
J gene: TRBJ1-2

CDR3 protein: CASSTGLAGVQETQYF
clone size: -
V gene: TRBV5-4
J gene: TRBJ2-5

CDR3 protein: CASRNPSSSEQYF
clone size: -
V gene: TRBV6-5
J gene: TRBJ2-7

CDR3 protein: CASSKEAQGENSPLHF
clone size: -
V gene: TRBV21-1
J gene: TRBJ1-6

CDR3 protein: CASSLLAGADETQYF
clone size: few
V gene: TRBV28
J gene: TRBJ2-5

CDR3 protein: CASSQRRTGRHLDTEAFF
clone size: -
V gene: TRBV11-2
J gene: TRBJ1-1

CDR3 protein: CASSAGTSGNQETQYF
clone size: -
V gene: TRBV5-4
J gene: TRBJ2-5

CDR3 protein: CASRLATQETQYF
clone size: once
V gene: TRBV19
J gene: TRBJ2-5

CDR3 protein: CASSFGTNEQFF
clone size: once
V gene: TRBV19
J gene: TRBJ2-1